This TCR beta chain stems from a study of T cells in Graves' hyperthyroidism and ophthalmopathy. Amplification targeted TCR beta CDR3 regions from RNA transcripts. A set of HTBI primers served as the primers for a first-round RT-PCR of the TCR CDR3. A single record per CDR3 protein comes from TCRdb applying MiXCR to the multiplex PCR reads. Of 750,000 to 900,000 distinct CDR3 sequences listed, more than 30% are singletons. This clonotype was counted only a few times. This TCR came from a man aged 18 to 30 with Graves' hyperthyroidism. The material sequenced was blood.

The CDR3 sequence is CATSGAEQYF. CDR3 bases: TGTGCCACCAGCGGGGCCGAGCAGTACTTC. The J gene is TRBJ2-7, the V gene TRBV15; a possible D gene is TRBD1 (5 bases). Germline V gives CDR1 LNHNV, CDR2 YYDKDF (reference sequence). This CDR3 region has 10 residues. Trimming left V 5 bases short and J 6 bases short, with 5 bases between.